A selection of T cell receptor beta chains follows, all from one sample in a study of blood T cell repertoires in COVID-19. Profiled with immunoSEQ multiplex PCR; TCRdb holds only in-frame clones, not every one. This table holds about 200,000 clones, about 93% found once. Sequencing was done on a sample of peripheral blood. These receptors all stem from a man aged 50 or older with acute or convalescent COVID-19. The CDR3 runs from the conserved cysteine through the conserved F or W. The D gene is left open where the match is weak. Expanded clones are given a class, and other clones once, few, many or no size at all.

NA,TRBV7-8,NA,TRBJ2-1,TGTGCCAGCAGCTTAGAGCTAGTGGGCAATGAGCAGTTCTTC,CASSLELVGNEQFF
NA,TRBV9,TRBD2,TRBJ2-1,TGTGCCAGCAGCGAGACTAGCGGGACCTACAATGAGCAGTTCTTC,CASSETSGTYNEQFF
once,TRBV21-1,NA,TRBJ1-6,TGTGCCAGCAGCAATACCGGGAAGGGATCACCCCTCCACTTT,CASSNTGKGSPLHF
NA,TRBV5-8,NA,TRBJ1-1,TGTGCCAGCAGCTTGGAAAGCGTTGGCAGGGAGAACACTGAAGCTTTCTTT,CASSLESVGRENTEAFF
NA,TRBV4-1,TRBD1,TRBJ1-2,TGCGCCAGCAGCCACCGACAGGGTGCGGACTATGGCTACACCTTC,CASSHRQGADYGYTF
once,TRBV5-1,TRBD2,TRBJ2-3,TGCGCCAGCAGGCAAACTAGCGGGACTCACACAGATACGCAGTATTTT,CASRQTSGTHTDTQYF
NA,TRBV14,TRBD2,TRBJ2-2,TGTGCCAGCAGCCAAGACCGACCTAGCGGGAGAGGCACCGGGGAGCTGTTTTTT,CASSQDRPSGRGTGELFF
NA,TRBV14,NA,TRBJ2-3,TGTGCCAGCAGCCAAGGATTAGTCGTGGATACGCAGTATTTT,CASSQGLVVDTQYF
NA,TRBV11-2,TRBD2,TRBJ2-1,TGTGCCAGCAGTTCCCCTAGCGGGAATGAGCAGTTCTTC,CASSSPSGNEQFF
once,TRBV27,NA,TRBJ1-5,TGTGCCAGCAGTTTAGCGGGCATTCAGCCCCAGCATTTT,CASSLAGIQPQHF
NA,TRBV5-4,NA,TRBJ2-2,TGTGCCAGCAGCTTCGACAGCGGGACCGGGGAGCTGTTTTTT,CASSFDSGTGELFF
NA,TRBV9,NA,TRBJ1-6,TGTGCCAGCAGCGTAGGGACAGTCGGCGGTTCACCCCTCCACTTT,CASSVGTVGGSPLHF
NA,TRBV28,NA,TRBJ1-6,TGTGCCAGCCCATCCAGGGGCCACCGGGACGGGAATTCACCCCTCCACTTT,CASPSRGHRDGNSPLHF
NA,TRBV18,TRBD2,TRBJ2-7,TGTGCCAGCTCACCGGGAGGGACCTCCTACGAGCAGTACTTC,CASSPGGTSYEQYF
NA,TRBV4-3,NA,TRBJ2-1,TGCGCCAGCAGCCAAGATGTAGGAGTCTCCTACAATGAGCAGTTCTTC,CASSQDVGVSYNEQFF
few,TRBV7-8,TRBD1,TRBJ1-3,TGTGCCAGCAGCACCGACAGGGATGGAAACACCATATATTTT,CASSTDRDGNTIYF
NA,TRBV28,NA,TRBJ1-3,TGTGCCAGCAGTTCGTTACAGCACGGAAACACCATATATTTT,CASSSLQHGNTIYF
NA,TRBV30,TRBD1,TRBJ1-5,TGTGCCTGGAGGGCTCGGGACAGGGTGAATCAGCCCCAGCATTTT,CAWRARDRVNQPQHF
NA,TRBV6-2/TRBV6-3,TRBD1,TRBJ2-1,TGTGCCAGCAGTTACTCCTTCGACAGGGGACCCAATGAGCAGTTCTTC,CASSYSFDRGPNEQFF
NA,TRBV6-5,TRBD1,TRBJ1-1,TGTGCCAGCGGACAGGTGAACACTGAAGCTTTCTTT,CASGQVNTEAFF
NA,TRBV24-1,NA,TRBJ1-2,TGTGCCACCCACAGCGGCTCTCCCTATGGCTACACCTTC,CATHSGSPYGYTF
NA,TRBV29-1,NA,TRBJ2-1,TGCAGCGTTGAACCGAGCTCCTACAATGAGCAGTTCTTC,CSVEPSSYNEQFF
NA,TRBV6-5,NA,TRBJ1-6,TGTGCCAGCAGATTAGGGGCGAGTAATTCACCCCTCCACTTT,CASRLGASNSPLHF
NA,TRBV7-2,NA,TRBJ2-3,TGTGCCAGCAGTCTAATTACAGATACGCAGTATTTT,CASSLITDTQYF
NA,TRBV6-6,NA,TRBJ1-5,TGTGCCAGCACCCCGACAGGAGTTCAGCCCCAGCATTTT,CASTPTGVQPQHF
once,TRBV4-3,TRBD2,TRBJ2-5,TGCGCCAGCAGCCTCAGCGGGGGGGCCTGGGAGACCCAGTACTTC,CASSLSGGAWETQYF
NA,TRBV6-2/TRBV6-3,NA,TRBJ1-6,TGTGCCAGCAGTTACCTTCTGGACTCATCGCAACCCGTAAATTCACCCCTCCACTTT,CASSYLLDSSQPVNSPLHF
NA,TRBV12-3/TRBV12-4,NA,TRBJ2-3,TGTGCCAGCAGTTTGCTGACAGCTAATACGCAGTATTTT,CASSLLTANTQYF
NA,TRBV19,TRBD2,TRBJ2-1,TGTGCCAGTAGTACCGGGACTAGCGGGAGAAGCCATGAGCAGTTCTTC,CASSTGTSGRSHEQFF
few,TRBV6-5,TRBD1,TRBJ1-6,TGTGCCAGCAGTTACGGACAGGATTCACCCCTCCACTTT,CASSYGQDSPLHF
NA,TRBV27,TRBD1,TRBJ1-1,TGTGCCAGCAACCGAGGACAGGGGGCTTGGACTGAAGCTTTCTTT,CASNRGQGAWTEAFF